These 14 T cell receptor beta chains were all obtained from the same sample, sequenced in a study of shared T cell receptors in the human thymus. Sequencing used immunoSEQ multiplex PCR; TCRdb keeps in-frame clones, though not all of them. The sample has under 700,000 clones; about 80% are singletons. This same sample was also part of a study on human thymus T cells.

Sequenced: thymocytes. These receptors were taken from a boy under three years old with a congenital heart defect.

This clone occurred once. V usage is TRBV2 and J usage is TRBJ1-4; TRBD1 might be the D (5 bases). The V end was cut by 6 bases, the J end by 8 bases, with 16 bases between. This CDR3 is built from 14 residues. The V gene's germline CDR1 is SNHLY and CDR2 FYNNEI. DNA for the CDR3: TGTGCCAGCAGGGGGGGACCAATGAAGGAAAAACTGTTTTTT. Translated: CASRGGPMKEKLFF.

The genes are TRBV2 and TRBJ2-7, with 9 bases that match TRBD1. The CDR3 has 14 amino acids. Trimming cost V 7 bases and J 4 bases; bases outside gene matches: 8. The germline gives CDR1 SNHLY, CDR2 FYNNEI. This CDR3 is CASILDRGSYEQYF. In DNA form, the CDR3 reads TGTGCCAGCATCCTGGACAGGGGTAGTTACGAGCAGTACTTC.

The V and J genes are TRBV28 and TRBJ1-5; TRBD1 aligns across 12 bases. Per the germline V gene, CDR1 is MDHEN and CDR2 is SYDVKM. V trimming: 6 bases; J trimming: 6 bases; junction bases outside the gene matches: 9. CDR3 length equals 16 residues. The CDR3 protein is CASSPGQGAEGQPQHF. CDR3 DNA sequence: TGTGCCAGCAGCCCGGGACAGGGGGCTGAGGGTCAGCCCCAGCATTTT.

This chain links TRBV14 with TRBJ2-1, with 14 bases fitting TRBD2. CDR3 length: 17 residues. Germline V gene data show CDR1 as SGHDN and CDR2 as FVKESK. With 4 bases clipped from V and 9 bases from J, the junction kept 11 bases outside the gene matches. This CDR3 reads CASSRPGTSGRGAEQFF. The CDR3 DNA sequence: TGTGCCAGCAGCCGCCCCGGGACTAGCGGGAGAGGGGCTGAGCAGTTCTTC.

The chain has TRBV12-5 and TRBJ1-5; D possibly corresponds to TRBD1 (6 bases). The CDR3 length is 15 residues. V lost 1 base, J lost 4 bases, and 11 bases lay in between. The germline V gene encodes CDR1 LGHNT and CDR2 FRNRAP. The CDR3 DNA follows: TGTGCTAGTGGTTTGGGGACAGATTTGAATCAGCCCCAGCATTTT. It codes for CASGLGTDLNQPQHF. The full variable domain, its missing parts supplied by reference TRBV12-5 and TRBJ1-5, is DARVTQTPRHKVTEMGQEVTMRCQPILGHNTVFWYRQTMMQGLELLAYFRNRAPLDDSGMPKDRFSAEMPDATLATLKIQPSEPRDSAVYFCASGLGTDLNQPQHFGDGTRLSIL.

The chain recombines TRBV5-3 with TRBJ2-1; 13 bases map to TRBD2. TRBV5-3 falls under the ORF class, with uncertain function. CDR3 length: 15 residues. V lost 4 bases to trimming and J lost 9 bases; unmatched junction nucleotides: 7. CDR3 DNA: TGTGCCAGAAGCAAGACTAGCGGGAGGCCTTCTGAGCAGTTCTTC. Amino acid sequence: CARSKTSGRPSEQFF.

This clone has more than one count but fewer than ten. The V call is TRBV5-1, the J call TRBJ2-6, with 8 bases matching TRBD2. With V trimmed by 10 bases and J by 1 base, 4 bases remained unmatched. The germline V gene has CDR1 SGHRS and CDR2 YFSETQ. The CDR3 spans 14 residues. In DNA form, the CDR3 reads TGCGCCTCCCGGGAGGGTTCTGGGGCCAACGTCCTGACTTTC. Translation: CASREGSGANVLTF.

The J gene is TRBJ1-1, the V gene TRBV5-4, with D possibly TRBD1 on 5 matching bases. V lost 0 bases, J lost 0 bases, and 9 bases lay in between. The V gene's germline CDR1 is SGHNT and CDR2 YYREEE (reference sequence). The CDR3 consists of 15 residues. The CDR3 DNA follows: TGTGCCAGCAGCTTGGATGACAGACTGAACACTGAAGCTTTCTTT. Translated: CASSLDDRLNTEAFF.

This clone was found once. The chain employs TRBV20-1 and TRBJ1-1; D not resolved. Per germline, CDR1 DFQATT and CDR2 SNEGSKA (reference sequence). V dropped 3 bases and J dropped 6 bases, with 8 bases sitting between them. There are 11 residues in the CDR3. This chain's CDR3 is CSARRVAEAFF. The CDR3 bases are TGCAGTGCTAGGCGGGTGGCTGAAGCTTTCTTT.

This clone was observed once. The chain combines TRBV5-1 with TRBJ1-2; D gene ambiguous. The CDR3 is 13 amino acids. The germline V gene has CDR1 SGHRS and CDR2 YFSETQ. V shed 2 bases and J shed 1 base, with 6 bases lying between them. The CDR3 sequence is CASSFWHNYGYTF. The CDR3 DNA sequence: TGCGCCAGCAGCTTTTGGCATAACTATGGCTACACCTTC.

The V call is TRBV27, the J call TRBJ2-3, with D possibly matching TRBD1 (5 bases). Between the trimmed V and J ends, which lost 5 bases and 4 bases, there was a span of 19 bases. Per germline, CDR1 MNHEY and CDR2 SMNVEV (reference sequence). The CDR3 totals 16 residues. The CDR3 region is CASSPTWAGCADTQYF. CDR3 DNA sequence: TGTGCCAGCAGTCCTACGTGGGCAGGGTGCGCAGATACGCAGTATTTT.

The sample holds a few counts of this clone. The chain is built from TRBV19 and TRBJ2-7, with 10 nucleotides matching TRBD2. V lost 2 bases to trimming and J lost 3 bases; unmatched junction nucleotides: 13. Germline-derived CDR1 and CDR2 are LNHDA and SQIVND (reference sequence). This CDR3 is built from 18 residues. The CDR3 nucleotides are TGTGCCAGTAGTATACCCCAGAAGCCGGGGACTAGCGACTACGAGCAGTACTTC. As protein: CASSIPQKPGTSDYEQYF.

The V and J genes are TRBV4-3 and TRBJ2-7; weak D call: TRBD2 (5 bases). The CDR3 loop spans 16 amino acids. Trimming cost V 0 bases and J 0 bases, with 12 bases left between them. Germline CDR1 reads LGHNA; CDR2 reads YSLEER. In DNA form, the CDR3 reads TGCGCCAGCAGCCAAGATCAGAGGGCTAGCTCCTACGAGCAGTACTTC. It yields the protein CASSQDQRASSYEQYF.

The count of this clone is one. The CDR3 region is CASSQTVPNYEQYF. DNA for the CDR3: TGCGCCAGCAGCCAAACGGTCCCGAACTACGAGCAGTACTTC. This chain connects TRBV4-3 to TRBJ2-7; D gene uncertain. V lost 2 bases and J lost 3, with 11 bases in between. This CDR3 region has 14 residues. Germline CDR1 reads LGHNA; CDR2 reads YSLEER.